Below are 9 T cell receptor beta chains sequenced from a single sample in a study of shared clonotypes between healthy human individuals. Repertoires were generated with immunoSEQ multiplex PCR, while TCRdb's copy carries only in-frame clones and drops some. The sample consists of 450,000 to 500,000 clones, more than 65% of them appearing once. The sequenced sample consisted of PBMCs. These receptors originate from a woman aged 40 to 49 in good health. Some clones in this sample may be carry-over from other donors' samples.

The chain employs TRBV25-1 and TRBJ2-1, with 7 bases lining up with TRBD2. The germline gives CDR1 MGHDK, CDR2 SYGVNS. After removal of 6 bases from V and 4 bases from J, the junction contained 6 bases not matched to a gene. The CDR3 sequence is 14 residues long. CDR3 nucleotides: TGTGCCAGCAGCCCGGCTAGCGGATACAATGAGCAGTTCTTC. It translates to CASSPASGYNEQFF.

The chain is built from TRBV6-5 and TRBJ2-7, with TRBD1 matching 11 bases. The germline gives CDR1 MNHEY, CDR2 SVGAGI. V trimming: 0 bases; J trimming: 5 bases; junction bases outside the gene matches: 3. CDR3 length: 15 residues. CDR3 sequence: CASSYSGQGAHEQYF. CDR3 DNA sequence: TGTGCCAGCAGTTACTCCGGACAGGGGGCCCACGAGCAGTACTTC.

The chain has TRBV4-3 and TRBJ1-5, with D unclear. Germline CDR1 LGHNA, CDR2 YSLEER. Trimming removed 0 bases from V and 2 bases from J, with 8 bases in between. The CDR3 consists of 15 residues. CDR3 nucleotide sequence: TGCGCCAGCAGCCAAGAGGCGCACGGCAATCAGCCCCAGCATTTT. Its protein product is CASSQEAHGNQPQHF.

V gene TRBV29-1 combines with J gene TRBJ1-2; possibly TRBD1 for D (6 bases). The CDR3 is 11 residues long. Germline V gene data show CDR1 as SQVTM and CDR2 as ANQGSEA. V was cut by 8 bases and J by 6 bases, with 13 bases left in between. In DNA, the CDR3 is TGCAGCACCTCTTCAGGGGATGGCTACACCTTC. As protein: CSTSSGDGYTF.

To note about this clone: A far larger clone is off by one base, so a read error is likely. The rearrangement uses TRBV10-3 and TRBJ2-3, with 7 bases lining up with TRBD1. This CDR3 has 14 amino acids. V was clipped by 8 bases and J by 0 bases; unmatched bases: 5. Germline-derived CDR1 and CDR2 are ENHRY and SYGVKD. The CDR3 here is CAIRGDSSTDTQYF. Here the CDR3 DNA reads TGTGCCATCCGAGGGGACAGTAGCACAGATACGCAGTATTTT.

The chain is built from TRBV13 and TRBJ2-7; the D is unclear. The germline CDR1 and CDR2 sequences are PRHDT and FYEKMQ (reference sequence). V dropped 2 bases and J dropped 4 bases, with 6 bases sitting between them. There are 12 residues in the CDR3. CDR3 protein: CASSLNLYEQYF. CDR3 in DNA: TGTGCCAGCAGCTTAAATCTATACGAGCAGTACTTC.

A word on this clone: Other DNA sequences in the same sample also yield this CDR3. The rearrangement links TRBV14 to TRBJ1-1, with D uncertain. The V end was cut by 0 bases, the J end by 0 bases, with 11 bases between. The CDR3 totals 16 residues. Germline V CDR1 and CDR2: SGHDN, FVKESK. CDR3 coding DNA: TGTGCCAGCAGCCAAGATCTTGGAGTCATGAACACTGAAGCTTTCTTT. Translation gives CASSQDLGVMNTEAFF. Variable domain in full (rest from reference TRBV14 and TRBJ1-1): EAGVTQFPSHSVIEKGQTVTLRCDPISGHDNLYWYRRVMGKEIKFLLHFVKESKQDESGMPNNRFLAERTGGTYSTLKVQPAELEDSGVYFCASSQDLGVMNTEAFFGQGTRLTVV.

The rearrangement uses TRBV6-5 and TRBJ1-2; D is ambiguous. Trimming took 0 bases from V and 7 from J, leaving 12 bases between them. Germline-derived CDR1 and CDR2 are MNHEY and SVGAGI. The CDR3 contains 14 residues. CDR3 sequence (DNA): TGTGCCAGCAGTTACTCCGGGAGGGTTGGTGGCTACACCTTC. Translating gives CASSYSGRVGGYTF.

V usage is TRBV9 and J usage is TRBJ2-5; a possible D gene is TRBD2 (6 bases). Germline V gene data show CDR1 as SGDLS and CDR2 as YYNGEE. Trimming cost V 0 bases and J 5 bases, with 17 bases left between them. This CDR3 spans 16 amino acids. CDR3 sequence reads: CASSVELQGGGETQYF. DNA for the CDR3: TGTGCCAGCAGCGTAGAACTGCAGGGAGGTGGGGAGACCCAGTACTTC.